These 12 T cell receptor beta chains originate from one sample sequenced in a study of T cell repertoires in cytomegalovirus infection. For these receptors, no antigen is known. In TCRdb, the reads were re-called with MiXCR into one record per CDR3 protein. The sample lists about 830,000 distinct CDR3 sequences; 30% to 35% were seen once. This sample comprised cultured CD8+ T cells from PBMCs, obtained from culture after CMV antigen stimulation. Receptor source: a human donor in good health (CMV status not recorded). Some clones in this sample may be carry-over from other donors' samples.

CDR3 nucleotide sequence: TGTGCCAGCAGCTATGGCGAACCGTACTCCTACAATGAGCAGTTCTTC. Translation gives CASSYGEPYSYNEQFF. The chain joins TRBV12-3 or TRBV12-4 to TRBJ2-1; D is ambiguous. The CDR3 consists of 16 residues. The V end was cut by 6 bases, the J end by 0 bases, with 15 bases between.

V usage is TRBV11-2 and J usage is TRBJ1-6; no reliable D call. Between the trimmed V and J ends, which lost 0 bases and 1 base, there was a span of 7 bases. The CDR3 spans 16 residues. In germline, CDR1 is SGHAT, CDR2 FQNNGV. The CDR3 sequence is CASSLDWGSYNSPLHF. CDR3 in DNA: TGTGCCAGCAGCTTAGATTGGGGATCCTATAATTCACCCCTCCACTTT.

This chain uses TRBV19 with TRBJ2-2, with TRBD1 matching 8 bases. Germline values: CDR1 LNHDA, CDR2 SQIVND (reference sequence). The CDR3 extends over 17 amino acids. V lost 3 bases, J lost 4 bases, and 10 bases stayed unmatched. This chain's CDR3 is CASSIRPDRVPTGELFF. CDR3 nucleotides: TGTGCCAGTAGTATTCGCCCGGACAGGGTTCCCACCGGGGAGCTGTTTTTT.

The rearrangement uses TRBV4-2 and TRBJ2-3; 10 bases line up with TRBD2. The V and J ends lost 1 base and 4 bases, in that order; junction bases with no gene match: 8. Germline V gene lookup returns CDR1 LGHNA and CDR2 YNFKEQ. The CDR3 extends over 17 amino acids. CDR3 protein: CASSQVGSGGAPDTQYF. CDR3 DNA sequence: TGTGCCAGCAGCCAAGTTGGGAGCGGGGGGGCCCCAGATACGCAGTATTTT.

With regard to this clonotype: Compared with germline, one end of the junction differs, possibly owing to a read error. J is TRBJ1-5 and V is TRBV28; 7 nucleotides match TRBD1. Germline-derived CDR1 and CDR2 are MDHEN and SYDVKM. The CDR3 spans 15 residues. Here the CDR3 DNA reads TGTGCCAACAGTTGGTCCCGGGACAGAGATCAGCCCCAGCATTTT. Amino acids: CANSWSRDRDQPQHF. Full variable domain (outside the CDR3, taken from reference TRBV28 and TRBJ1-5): DVKVTQSSRYLVKRTGEKVFLECVQDMDHENMFWYRQDPGLGLRLIYFSYDVKMKEKGDIPEGYSVSREKKERFSLILESASTNQTSMYLCANSWSRDRDQPQHFGDGTRLSIL.

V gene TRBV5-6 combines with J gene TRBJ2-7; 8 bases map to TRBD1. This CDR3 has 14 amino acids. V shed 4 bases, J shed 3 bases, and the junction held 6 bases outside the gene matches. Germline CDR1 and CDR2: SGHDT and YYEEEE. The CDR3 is CASSPGQGNYEQYF. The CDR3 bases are TGTGCCAGCAGCCCCGGACAGGGAAACTACGAGCAGTACTTC.

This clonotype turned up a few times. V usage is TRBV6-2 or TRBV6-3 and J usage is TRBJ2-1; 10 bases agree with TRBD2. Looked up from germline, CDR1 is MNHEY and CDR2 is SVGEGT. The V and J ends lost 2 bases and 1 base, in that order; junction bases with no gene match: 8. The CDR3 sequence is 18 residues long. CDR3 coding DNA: TGTGCCAGCAGTTACCCCACTAGCGGGGAAGGATCCTACAATGAGCAGTTCTTC. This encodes CASSYPTSGEGSYNEQFF.

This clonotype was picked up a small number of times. Here the CDR3 DNA reads TGTGCCAGCATTTTGACAGGTCTTACTGAAGCTTTCTTT. It is translated as CASILTGLTEAFF. The V and J genes are TRBV28 and TRBJ1-1; TRBD1 might be the D (6 bases). Germline V lookup: CDR1 MDHEN, CDR2 SYDVKM. Deletions cut 7 bases from V and 5 bases from J, with 14 bases between. CDR3 length: 13 amino acids.

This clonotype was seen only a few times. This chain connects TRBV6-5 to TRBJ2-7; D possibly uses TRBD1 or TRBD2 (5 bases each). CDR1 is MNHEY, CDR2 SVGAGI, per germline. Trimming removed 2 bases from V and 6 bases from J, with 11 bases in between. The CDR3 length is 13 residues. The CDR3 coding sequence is TGTGCCAGCAGTTACGCCCGGGGCGGCGAGCAGTACGTC. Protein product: CASSYARGGEQYV.

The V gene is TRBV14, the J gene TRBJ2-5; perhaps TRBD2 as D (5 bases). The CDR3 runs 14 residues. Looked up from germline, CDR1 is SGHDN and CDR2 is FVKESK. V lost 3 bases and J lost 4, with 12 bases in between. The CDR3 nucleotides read TGTGCCAGCAGCCAGCAAGGGAGACTAGAGACCCAGTACTTC. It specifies CASSQQGRLETQYF.

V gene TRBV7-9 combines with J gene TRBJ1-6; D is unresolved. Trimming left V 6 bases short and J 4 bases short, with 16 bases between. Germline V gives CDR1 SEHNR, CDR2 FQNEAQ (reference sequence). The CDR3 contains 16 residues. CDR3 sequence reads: CASRAGQVLYNSPLHF. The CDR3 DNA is TGTGCCAGCAGAGCCGGGCAGGTGCTATATAATTCACCCCTCCACTTT.

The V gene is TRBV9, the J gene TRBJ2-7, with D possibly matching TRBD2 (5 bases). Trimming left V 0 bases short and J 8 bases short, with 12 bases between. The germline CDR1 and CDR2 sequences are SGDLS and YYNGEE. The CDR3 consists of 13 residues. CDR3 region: CASSVGEGEKQYF. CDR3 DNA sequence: TGTGCCAGCAGCGTAGGCGAGGGAGAGAAGCAGTACTTC.